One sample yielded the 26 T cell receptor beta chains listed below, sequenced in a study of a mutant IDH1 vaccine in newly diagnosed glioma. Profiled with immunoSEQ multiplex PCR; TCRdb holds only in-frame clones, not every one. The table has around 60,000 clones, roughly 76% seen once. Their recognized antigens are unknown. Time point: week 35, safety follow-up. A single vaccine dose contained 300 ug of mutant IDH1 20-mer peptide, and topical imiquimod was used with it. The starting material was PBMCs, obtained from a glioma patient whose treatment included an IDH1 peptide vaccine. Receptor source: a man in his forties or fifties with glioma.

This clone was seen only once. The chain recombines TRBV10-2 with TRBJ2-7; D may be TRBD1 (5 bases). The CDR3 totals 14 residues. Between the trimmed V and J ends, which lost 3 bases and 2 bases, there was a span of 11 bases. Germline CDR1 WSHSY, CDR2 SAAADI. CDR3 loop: CASSEWAGTYEQYF. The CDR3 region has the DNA TGCGCCAGCAGTGAATGGGCAGGGACCTACGAGCAGTACTTC.

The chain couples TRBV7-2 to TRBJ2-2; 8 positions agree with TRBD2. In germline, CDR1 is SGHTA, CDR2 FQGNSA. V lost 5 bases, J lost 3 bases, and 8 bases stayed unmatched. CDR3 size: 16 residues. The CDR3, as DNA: TGTGCCAGCAGCCCGAGCGGGAGAGGGCACACCGGGGAGCTGTTTTTT. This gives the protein CASSPSGRGHTGELFF.

The CDR3 sequence: CAWSLLAGALNEQFF. The CDR3 nucleotides are TGTGCCTGGAGTTTGCTAGCGGGGGCCTTAAATGAGCAGTTCTTC. The chain combines TRBV30 with TRBJ2-1; TRBD2 aligns across 10 bases. The ends lost 2 bases at V and 7 bases at J; junction bases unmatched: 8. Germline V gene data show CDR1 as GTSNPN and CDR2 as SVGIG (reference sequence). The CDR3 runs 15 residues.

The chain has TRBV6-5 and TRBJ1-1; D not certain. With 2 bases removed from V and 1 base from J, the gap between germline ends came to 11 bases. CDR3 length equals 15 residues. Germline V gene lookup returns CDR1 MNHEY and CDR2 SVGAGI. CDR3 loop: CASSYRSVANTEAFF. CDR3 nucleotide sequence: TGTGCCAGCAGTTACAGGAGTGTCGCGAACACTGAAGCTTTCTTT.

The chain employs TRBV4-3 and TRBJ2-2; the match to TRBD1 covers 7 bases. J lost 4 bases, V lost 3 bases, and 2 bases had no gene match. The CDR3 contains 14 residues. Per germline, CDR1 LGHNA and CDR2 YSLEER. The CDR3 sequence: CASSQYRGTGELFF. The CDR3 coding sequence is TGCGCCAGCAGCCAGTACAGGGGCACCGGGGAGCTGTTTTTT.

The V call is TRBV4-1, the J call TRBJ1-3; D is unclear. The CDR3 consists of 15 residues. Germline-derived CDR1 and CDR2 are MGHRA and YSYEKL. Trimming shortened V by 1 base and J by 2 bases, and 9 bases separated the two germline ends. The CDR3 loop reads CASSQAQLAGNTIYF. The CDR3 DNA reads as TGCGCCAGCAGCCAAGCGCAGCTGGCTGGAAACACCATATATTTT.

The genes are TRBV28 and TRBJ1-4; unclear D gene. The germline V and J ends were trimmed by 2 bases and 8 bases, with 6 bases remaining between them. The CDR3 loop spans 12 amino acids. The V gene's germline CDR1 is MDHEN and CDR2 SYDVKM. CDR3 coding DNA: TGTGCCAGCAGTTTAAAACAAGAAAAACTGTTTTTT. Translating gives CASSLKQEKLFF. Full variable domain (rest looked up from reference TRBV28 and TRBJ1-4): DVKVTQSSRYLVKRTGEKVFLECVQDMDHENMFWYRQDPGLGLRLIYFSYDVKMKEKGDIPEGYSVSREKKERFSLILESASTNQTSMYLCASSLKQEKLFFGSGTQLSVL.

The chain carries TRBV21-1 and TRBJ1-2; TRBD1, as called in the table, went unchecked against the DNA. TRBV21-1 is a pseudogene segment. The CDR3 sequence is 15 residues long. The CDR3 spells CASSKVNRNNYGYTF. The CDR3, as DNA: TGTGCCAGCAGCAAAGTTAACAGGAACAACTATGGCTACACCTTC.

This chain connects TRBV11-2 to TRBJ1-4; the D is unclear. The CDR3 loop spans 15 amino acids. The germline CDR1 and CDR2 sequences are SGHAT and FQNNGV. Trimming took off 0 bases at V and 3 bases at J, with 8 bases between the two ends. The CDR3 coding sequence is TGTGCCAGCAGCTTAGAGCTGGAGCCTAATGAAAAACTGTTTTTT. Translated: CASSLELEPNEKLFF. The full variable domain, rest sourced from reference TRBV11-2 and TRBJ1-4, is EAGVAQSPRYKIIEKRQSVAFWCNPISGHATLYWYQQILGQGPKLLIQFQNNGVVDDSQLPKDRFSAERLKGVDSTLKIQPAKLEDSAVYLCASSLELEPNEKLFFGSGTQLSVL.

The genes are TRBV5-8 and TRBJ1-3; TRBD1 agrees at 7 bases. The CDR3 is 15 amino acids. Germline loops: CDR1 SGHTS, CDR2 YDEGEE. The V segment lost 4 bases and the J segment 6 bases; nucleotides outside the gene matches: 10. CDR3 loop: CASSITGTVTNTIYF. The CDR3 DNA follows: TGTGCCAGCAGCATTACCGGGACAGTGACAAACACCATATATTTT.

CDR3 protein: CASSQDGAGIIQYF. The CDR3, as DNA: TGCGCCAGCAGCCAAGATGGGGCAGGGATCATTCAGTACTTC. V gene TRBV4-3 combines with J gene TRBJ2-4, with D maybe TRBD1 (5 bases). The CDR3 sequence is 14 residues long. Trimming shortened V by 0 bases and J by 9 bases, and 12 bases separated the two germline ends. Germline CDR1 reads LGHNA; CDR2 reads YSLEER.

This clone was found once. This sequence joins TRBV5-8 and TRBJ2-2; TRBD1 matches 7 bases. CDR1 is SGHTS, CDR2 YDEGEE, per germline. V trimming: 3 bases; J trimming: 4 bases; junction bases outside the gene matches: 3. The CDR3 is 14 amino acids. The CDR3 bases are TGTGCCAGCAGCTGGGGACAGCCCACCGGGGAGCTGTTTTTT. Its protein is CASSWGQPTGELFF.

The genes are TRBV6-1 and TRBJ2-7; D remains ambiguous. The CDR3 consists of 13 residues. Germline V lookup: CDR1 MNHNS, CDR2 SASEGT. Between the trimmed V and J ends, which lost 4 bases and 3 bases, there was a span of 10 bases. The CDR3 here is CASSGLSIYEQYF. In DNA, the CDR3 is TGTGCCAGCAGTGGACTGTCCATCTACGAGCAGTACTTC.

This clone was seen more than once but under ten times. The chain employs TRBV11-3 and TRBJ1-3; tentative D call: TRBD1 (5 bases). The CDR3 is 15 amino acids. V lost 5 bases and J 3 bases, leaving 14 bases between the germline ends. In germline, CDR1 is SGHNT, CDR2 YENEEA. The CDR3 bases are TGTGCCAGCAGCCTTGGAGGGGAGCGTGGAAACACCATATATTTT. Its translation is CASSLGGERGNTIYF.

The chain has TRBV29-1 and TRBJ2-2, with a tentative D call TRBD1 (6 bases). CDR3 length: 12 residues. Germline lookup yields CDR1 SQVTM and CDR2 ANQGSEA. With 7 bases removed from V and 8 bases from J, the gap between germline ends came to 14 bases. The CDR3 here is CSGRRGTGELFF. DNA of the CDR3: TGCAGCGGCCGTAGGGGGACGGGGGAGCTGTTTTTT.

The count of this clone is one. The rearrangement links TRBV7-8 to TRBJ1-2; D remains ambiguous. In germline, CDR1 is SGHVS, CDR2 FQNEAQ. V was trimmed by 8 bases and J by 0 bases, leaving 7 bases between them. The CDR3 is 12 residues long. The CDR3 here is CASRTSNYGYTF. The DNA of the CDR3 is TGTGCCAGCCGGACCTCTAACTATGGCTACACCTTC.

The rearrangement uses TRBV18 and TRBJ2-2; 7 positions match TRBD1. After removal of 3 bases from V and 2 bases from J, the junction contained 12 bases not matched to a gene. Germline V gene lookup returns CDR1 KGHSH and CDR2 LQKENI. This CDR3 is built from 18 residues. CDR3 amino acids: CASSPSPIGTANTGELFF. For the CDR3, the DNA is TGTGCCAGCTCACCGTCGCCAATAGGGACAGCAAACACCGGGGAGCTGTTTTTT.

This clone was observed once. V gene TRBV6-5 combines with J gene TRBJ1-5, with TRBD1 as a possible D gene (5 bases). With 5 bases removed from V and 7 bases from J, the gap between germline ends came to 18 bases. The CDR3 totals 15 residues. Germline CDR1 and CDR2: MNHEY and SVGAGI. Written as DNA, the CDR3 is TGTGCCAGCAGTCAAGGGACTTCGGCGGGGCAGCCCCAGCATTTT. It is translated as CASSQGTSAGQPQHF.

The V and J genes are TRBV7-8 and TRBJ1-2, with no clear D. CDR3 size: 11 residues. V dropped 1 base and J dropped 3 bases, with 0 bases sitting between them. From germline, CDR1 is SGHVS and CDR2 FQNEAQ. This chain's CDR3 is CASSLDYGYTF. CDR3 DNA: TGTGCCAGCAGCTTAGACTATGGCTACACCTTC.

The CDR3 reads CASSLGARTGNEKLFF. Here the CDR3 DNA reads TGTGCCAGCAGCTTGGGTGCTCGGACAGGGAATGAAAAACTGTTTTTT. The chain is built from TRBV5-4 and TRBJ1-4, with TRBD1 identical over 8 bases. The CDR3 extends over 16 amino acids. The V and J ends lost 0 bases and 5 bases, in that order; junction bases with no gene match: 6. Germline values: CDR1 SGHNT, CDR2 YYREEE (reference sequence).

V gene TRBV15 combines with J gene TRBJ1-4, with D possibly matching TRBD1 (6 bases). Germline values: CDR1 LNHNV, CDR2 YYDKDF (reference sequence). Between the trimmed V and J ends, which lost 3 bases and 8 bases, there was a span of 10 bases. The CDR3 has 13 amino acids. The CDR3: CATSSGQSEKLFF. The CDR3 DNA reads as TGTGCCACCAGCAGCGGACAGTCCGAAAAACTGTTTTTT. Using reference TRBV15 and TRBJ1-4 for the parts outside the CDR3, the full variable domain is DAMVIQNPRYQVTQFGKPVTLSCSQTLNHNVMYWYQQKSSQAPKLLFHYYDKDFNNEADTPDNFQSRRPNTSFCFLDIRSPGLGDTAMYLCATSSGQSEKLFFGSGTQLSVL.

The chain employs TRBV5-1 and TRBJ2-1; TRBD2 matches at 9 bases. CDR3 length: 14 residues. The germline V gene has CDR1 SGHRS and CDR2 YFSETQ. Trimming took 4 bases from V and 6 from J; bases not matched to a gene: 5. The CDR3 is CASSVAGGLNEQFF. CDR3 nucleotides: TGCGCCAGCAGCGTTGCGGGGGGGCTCAATGAGCAGTTCTTC.

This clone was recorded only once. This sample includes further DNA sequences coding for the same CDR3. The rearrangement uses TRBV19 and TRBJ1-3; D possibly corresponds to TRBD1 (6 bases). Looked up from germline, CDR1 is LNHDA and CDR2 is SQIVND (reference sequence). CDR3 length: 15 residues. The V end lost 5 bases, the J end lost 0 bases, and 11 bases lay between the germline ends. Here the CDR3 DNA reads TGTGCCAGTAGTCCTGACAGGTACTCTGGAAACACCATATATTTT. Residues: CASSPDRYSGNTIYF.

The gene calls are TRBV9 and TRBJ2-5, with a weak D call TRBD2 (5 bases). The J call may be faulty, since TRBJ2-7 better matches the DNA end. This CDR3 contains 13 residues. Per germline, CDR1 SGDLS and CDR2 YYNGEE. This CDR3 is CASSVGGNYEQYF. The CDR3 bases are TGTGCCAGCAGCGTAGGAGGGAACTACGAGCAGTACTTC.

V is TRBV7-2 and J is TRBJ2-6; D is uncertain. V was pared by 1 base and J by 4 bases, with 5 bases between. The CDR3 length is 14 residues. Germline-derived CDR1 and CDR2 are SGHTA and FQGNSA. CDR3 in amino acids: CASSLEPGANVLTF. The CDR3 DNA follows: TGTGCCAGCAGCTTAGAGCCAGGGGCCAACGTCCTGACTTTC.

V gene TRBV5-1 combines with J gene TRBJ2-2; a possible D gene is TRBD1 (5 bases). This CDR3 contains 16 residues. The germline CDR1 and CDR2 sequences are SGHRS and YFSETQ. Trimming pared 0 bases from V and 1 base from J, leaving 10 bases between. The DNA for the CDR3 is TGCGCCAGCAGCTTGGCAGGGCGGCAGAACACCGGGGAGCTGTTTTTT. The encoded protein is CASSLAGRQNTGELFF.